This T cell receptor (beta chain) appears in the sequencing data of a study of blood T cells in healthy people across ages. PBMCs, at least 7 million per sample, were isolated. Alongside a J-beta primer mix, a sample-barcoded 5' primer served in a second PCR lasting 7 to 11 cycles. TCRdb re-called the 5' RACE reads with MiXCR, one entry per CDR3 protein. Of about 1.7 million distinct CDR3 sequences detected, 28% appear once; the ten largest clones hold 6.5% to 8.5%. J gave up 2 bases and V 6 bases, and 4 bases lay outside the gene matches. The CDR3 has 14 residues. Germline V gene sequence: CDR1 SNHLY, CDR2 FYNNEI.

V and J are TRBV2 and TRBJ2-5, with TRBD1 identical over 9 bases. Sequencing input: blood. This TCR derives from a woman in her 30s in good health. Written as DNA, the CDR3 is TGTGCCAGCAGACAAGACAGGGGGCAAGAGACCCAGTACTTC. It is translated as CASRQDRGQETQYF.